The present entry profiles one TCR beta chain with its context. Its antigen is still unknown. V was shortened by 4 bases and J by 3 bases, with 14 bases between the two germline ends. CDR3 size: 14 residues. The germline gives CDR1 SGHKS, CDR2 YYEKEE (reference sequence). Every patient relapsed after autologous stem cell transplantation, and brentuximab vedotin exposure varied. Profiling relied on immunoSEQ multiplex PCR, and the TCRdb table lists in-frame clones only, not all of them. The table records some 28,000 clones, less than 85% of them present only once. These data belong to a study of PD-1 blockade in classical Hodgkin lymphoma. Study-wide results and caveats: Complete responders started with a diversity level that resembled newly diagnosed patients at baseline.

The rearrangement links TRBV5-5 to TRBJ2-7; D perhaps matches TRBD2 (6 bases). The sequences come from peripheral blood mononuclear cells (PBMCs), collected before the second cycle of nivolumab. This receptor was identified in a human donor with classical Hodgkin lymphoma. The CDR3 loop reads CASSPSRGGYEQYF. DNA of the CDR3: TGTGCCAGCAGCCCCAGCCGGGGAGGCTACGAGCAGTACTTC.